Shown below are 12 T cell receptor beta chains from a single sample sequenced in a study of OX40 agonist ivuxolimab in advanced cancers. Here immunoSEQ multiplex PCR was the method, and the copy in TCRdb shows in-frame clones only, minus some. The top ten hold approximately 0.61% of the sample, which has roughly 80,000 clones, over 75% seen once. Source: CD4+ or CD8+ T cells sorted from blood, taken in a trial of the OX40 agonist ivuxolimab. The receptors come from an adult with an advanced solid tumor such as melanoma, head and neck, liver or kidney cancer.

The V call is TRBV6-5, the J call TRBJ1-6; 7 bases map to TRBD1. Trimming took 6 bases from V and 8 from J; bases not matched to a gene: 7. The germline V gene encodes CDR1 MNHEY and CDR2 SVGAGI. This CDR3 has 14 residues. The CDR3 region is CASSRGQYDSPLHF. CDR3 nucleotides: TGTGCCAGCAGCCGGGGACAGTACGATTCACCCCTCCACTTT.

CDR3 residues: CASSLAGTLGTDTQYF. CDR3 in DNA: TGCGCCAGCAGCTTGGCAGGGACGCTAGGGACAGATACGCAGTATTTT. This chain connects TRBV5-1 to TRBJ2-3, with D tentatively TRBD1 or TRBD2 (5 bases each). Between the trimmed V and J ends, which lost 0 bases and 3 bases, there was a span of 14 bases. The CDR3 sequence is 16 residues long. Germline values: CDR1 SGHRS, CDR2 YFSETQ. The full variable domain, in which reference TRBV5-1 and TRBJ2-3 provide the parts outside the CDR3, is KAGVTQTPRYLIKTRGQQVTLSCSPISGHRSVSWYQQTPGQGLQFLFEYFSETQRNKGNFPGRFSGRQFSNSRSEMNVSTLELGDSALYLCASSLAGTLGTDTQYFGPGTRLTVL.

V gene TRBV6-5 combines with J gene TRBJ1-2; no clear D. The CDR3 extends over 14 amino acids. The germline V and J ends were trimmed by 10 bases and 8 bases, with 23 bases remaining between them. The V gene's germline CDR1 is MNHEY and CDR2 SVGAGI. DNA of the CDR3: TGTGCCACCCAGATGTCAAGACGGGTCGTGGGCTACACCTTC. Amino acids: CATQMSRRVVGYTF.

This chain connects TRBV11-2 to TRBJ1-2; unclear D gene. This CDR3 spans 12 amino acids. Germline V lookup: CDR1 SGHAT, CDR2 FQNNGV. V was shortened by 5 bases and J by 7 bases, with 11 bases between the two germline ends. CDR3 DNA: TGTGCCAGCAGCCCCCTCGGGCGTGGCTACACCTTC. It is translated as CASSPLGRGYTF.

This sequence joins TRBV5-1 and TRBJ2-1; D is undetermined. V lost 4 bases and J lost 5, with 13 bases in between. Germline assignment: CDR1 SGHRS and CDR2 YFSETQ. The CDR3 has 14 amino acids. The CDR3 DNA reads TGCGCCAGCAGCCTATCTTACAGCGACAATGAGCAGTTCTTC. Its protein product is CASSLSYSDNEQFF. Using reference TRBV5-1 and TRBJ2-1 for the parts outside the CDR3, the full variable domain is KAGVTQTPRYLIKTRGQQVTLSCSPISGHRSVSWYQQTPGQGLQFLFEYFSETQRNKGNFPGRFSGRQFSNSRSEMNVSTLELGDSALYLCASSLSYSDNEQFFGPGTRLTVL.

The CDR3 loop reads CASRVGNSPLHF. CDR3 nucleotides: TGTGCCAGCCGTGTAGGTAATTCACCCCTCCACTTT. This chain connects TRBV7-2 to TRBJ1-6; D call uncertain. V lost 8 bases to trimming and J lost 6 bases, with 8 bases between them. Germline CDR1 and CDR2: SGHTA and FQGNSA. CDR3 length equals 12 residues. The full variable domain, rest sourced from reference TRBV7-2 and TRBJ1-6, is GAGVSQSPSNKVTEKGKDVELRCDPISGHTALYWYRQSLGQGLEFLIYFQGNSAPDKSGLPSDRFSAERTGGSVSTLTIQRTQQEDSAVYLCASRVGNSPLHFGNGTRLTVT.

The gene calls are TRBV7-2 and TRBJ2-6, with D uncertain. Germline V lookup: CDR1 SGHTA, CDR2 FQGNSA. This CDR3 is built from 12 residues. Trimming removed 8 bases at V and 1 base at J, with 3 bases between. CDR3 DNA: TGTGCCAGCCTGTCTGGGGCCAACGTCCTGACTTTC. This encodes CASLSGANVLTF.

This rearrangement joins TRBV7-9 to TRBJ2-7; 8 bases map to TRBD1. The CDR3 extends over 14 amino acids. The V segment lost 2 bases and the J segment 7 bases; nucleotides outside the gene matches: 7. Germline V gene data show CDR1 as SEHNR and CDR2 as FQNEAQ (reference sequence). In nucleotides, the CDR3 is TGTGCCAGCAGCTTATTTTCAGGGGGCGAAGAGCAGTACTTC. Translated: CASSLFSGGEEQYF.

The rearrangement joins TRBV5-1 to TRBJ1-5; D uncertain. V gave up 0 bases and J gave up 7 bases, with 14 bases separating them. This CDR3 region has 15 residues. CDR1 and CDR2 (germline): SGHRS, YFSETQ. CDR3 nucleotides: TGCGCCAGCAGCTTGGGGATCCAAGTAGGGCAGCCCCAGCATTTT. This codes for CASSLGIQVGQPQHF.

The gene calls are TRBV7-3 and TRBJ2-7; D is possibly TRBD2 (6 bases). Germline-derived CDR1 and CDR2 are SGHTA and FQGTGA. The CDR3 loop spans 15 amino acids. V was trimmed by 2 bases and J by 7 bases, leaving 18 bases between them. CDR3 DNA: TGTGCCAGCAGCTTAGGTGTTCGCGGGGCAGATGAGCAGTACTTC. Translated: CASSLGVRGADEQYF.

This rearrangement joins TRBV18 to TRBJ2-3; the D is unclear. CDR3 size: 14 residues. Germline-derived CDR1 and CDR2 are KGHSH and LQKENI. Trimming removed 4 bases from V and 0 bases from J, with 8 bases in between. For the CDR3, the DNA is TGTGCCAGCTCACTGAGTTACAGCACAGATACGCAGTATTTT. The encoded protein is CASSLSYSTDTQYF.

By share of the sample, this clone is medium-sized (0.01 to 0.1%). The chain joins TRBV30 to TRBJ2-2; 7 bases map to TRBD1. The V gene's germline CDR1 is GTSNPN and CDR2 SVGIG (reference sequence). V trimming: 0 bases; J trimming: 4 bases; junction bases outside the gene matches: 5. This CDR3 has 15 residues. CDR3 region: CAWSVGQPGTGELFF. The CDR3 nucleotides are TGTGCCTGGAGTGTGGGACAGCCAGGCACCGGGGAGCTGTTTTTT.